The 30 T cell receptor beta chains below come from one sample, sequenced in a study of blood T cell repertoires in COVID-19. Clones were read by immunoSEQ multiplex PCR, and TCRdb kept only the in-frame ones, dropping some. Of about 270,000 clones detected, roughly 84% appear once; the ten largest clones hold about 3%. The sequenced material came from peripheral blood. The origin of the receptors is a woman aged 18-35 years with acute or convalescent COVID-19.

This chain connects TRBV12-5 to TRBJ2-5; D remains unclear. CDR1 and CDR2 (germline): LGHNT, FRNRAP. The CDR3 has 15 residues. The V and J ends lost 1 base and 5 bases respectively, with 14 bases between them. CDR3 residues: CASGLGLSGRETQYF. The CDR3 DNA reads TGTGCTAGTGGTTTGGGCCTCTCGGGTCGGGAGACCCAGTACTTC.

This chain connects TRBV15 to TRBJ1-2, with 7 bases matching TRBD1. CDR1 is LNHNV and CDR2 is YYDKDF in the germline V gene (reference sequence). The V and J ends lost 5 bases and 2 bases, in that order; junction bases with no gene match: 8. CDR3 size: 15 residues. The CDR3 DNA is TGTGCCACCAGCGGAATCGGACAGGCCAACTATGGCTACACCTTC. This sequence encodes CATSGIGQANYGYTF.

In its sample, this clone was seen a few times. The J gene is TRBJ2-3, the V gene TRBV29-1, with 13 bases that match TRBD2. V gave up 5 bases and J gave up 5 bases; unmatched junction bases: 10. The CDR3 has 16 amino acids. The V gene's germline CDR1 is SQVTM and CDR2 ANQGSEA. The CDR3 DNA sequence: TGCAGCGTTAGTGGACTAGCGGGAGTGAAGTTAGATACGCAGTATTTT. Residues: CSVSGLAGVKLDTQYF.

The chain uses TRBV28 and TRBJ2-7, with unresolved D. The V gene's germline CDR1 is MDHEN and CDR2 SYDVKM. The length of the CDR3 is 12 residues. Trimming stripped 5 bases from V and 7 bases from J, with 12 bases between. The CDR3 sequence: CASSPLASEQYF. In DNA, the CDR3 is TGTGCCAGCAGTCCCCTCGCGAGTGAGCAGTACTTC.

The rearrangement joins TRBV9 to TRBJ2-2; 11 bases map to TRBD2. Germline values: CDR1 SGDLS, CDR2 YYNGEE. The V and J ends lost 1 base and 4 bases, in that order; junction bases with no gene match: 9. This CDR3 has 18 amino acids. The CDR3 coding sequence is TGTGCCAGCAGCGTAAGTGGGACTAGCGGAGTATTCACCGGGGAGCTGTTTTTT. It specifies CASSVSGTSGVFTGELFF.

The chain is built from TRBV4-2 and TRBJ1-1; 9 positions agree with TRBD1. V lost 3 bases to trimming and J lost 4 bases; unmatched junction nucleotides: 9. The CDR3 totals 16 residues. CDR1 LGHNA and CDR2 YNFKEQ come from the germline V gene. Here the CDR3 reads CASSHLGQGEGTEAFF. The CDR3 DNA reads as TGTGCCAGCAGCCACCTGGGACAGGGCGAGGGCACTGAAGCTTTCTTT.

The genes are TRBV2 and TRBJ1-1, with D unresolved. The V gene's germline CDR1 is SNHLY and CDR2 FYNNEI. The V and J ends lost 7 bases and 3 bases respectively, with 12 bases between them. The CDR3 is 13 residues long. CDR3: CASTGNGDTEAFF. Here the CDR3 DNA reads TGTGCCAGCACGGGAAACGGGGACACTGAAGCTTTCTTT.

CDR3 sequence: CASRHSGTSFGEQFF. The CDR3 coding sequence is TGCGCCAGCAGGCATAGCGGGACGAGTTTCGGTGAGCAGTTCTTC. J is TRBJ2-1 and V is TRBV4-3; 8 nucleotides agree with TRBD2. The germline gives CDR1 LGHNA, CDR2 YSLEER. With V trimmed by 6 bases and J by 9 bases, 13 bases remained unmatched. There are 15 residues in the CDR3.

V and J are TRBV7-3 and TRBJ1-3; D is perhaps TRBD1 (5 bases). CDR1 is SGHTA, CDR2 FQGTGA, per germline. The length of the CDR3 is 15 residues. Trimming took 5 bases from V and 4 from J, leaving 15 bases between them. CDR3: CASSTQGGVGNTIYF. For the CDR3, the DNA is TGTGCCAGCAGCACCCAGGGAGGGGTCGGAAACACCATATATTTT.

This clone was seen more than once but under ten times. The chain carries TRBV28 and TRBJ2-3, with a weak D call TRBD1 (6 bases). The V gene's germline CDR1 is MDHEN and CDR2 SYDVKM. The germline V and J ends were trimmed by 2 bases and 0 bases, with 12 bases remaining between them. This CDR3 has 16 residues. This CDR3 is CASSLTRQGSTDTQYF. For the CDR3, the DNA is TGTGCCAGCAGTTTAACACGGCAGGGGAGCACAGATACGCAGTATTTT. The whole variable domain, remainder taken from reference TRBV28 and TRBJ2-3, is DVKVTQSSRYLVKRTGEKVFLECVQDMDHENMFWYRQDPGLGLRLIYFSYDVKMKEKGDIPEGYSVSREKKERFSLILESASTNQTSMYLCASSLTRQGSTDTQYFGPGTRLTVL.

Only a few counts were recorded for this clone. The rearrangement links TRBV29-1 to TRBJ2-2; D possibly corresponds to TRBD1 (6 bases). Per germline, CDR1 SQVTM and CDR2 ANQGSEA. This CDR3 is built from 14 residues. Trimming pared 5 bases from V and 4 bases from J, leaving 14 bases between. The CDR3 DNA sequence: TGCAGCGTTCAAAACACAGGGACCACCGGGGAGCTGTTTTTT. This codes for CSVQNTGTTGELFF.

This clone was found a few times. The chain carries TRBV18 and TRBJ2-1; 7 nucleotides agree with TRBD1. Germline-derived CDR1 and CDR2 are KGHSH and LQKENI. J gave up 0 bases and V 1 base, and 3 bases lay outside the gene matches. This CDR3 is built from 16 residues. CDR3 sequence (DNA): TGTGCCAGCTCACCACGGGGACAGAGCTCCTACAATGAGCAGTTCTTC. Its protein is CASSPRGQSSYNEQFF.

This chain uses TRBV4-3 with TRBJ2-1; 11 bases align to TRBD2. Trimming cost V 2 bases and J 4 bases; bases outside gene matches: 7. The CDR3 contains 17 residues. Germline-derived CDR1 and CDR2 are LGHNA and YSLEER. The CDR3 DNA reads TGCGCCAGCAGCCAAATAGCGGGAGGGTGGGCTTACAATGAGCAGTTCTTC. Its protein is CASSQIAGGWAYNEQFF.

The genes are TRBV5-1 and TRBJ1-2; 10 positions match TRBD1. J lost 7 bases, V lost 4 bases, and 7 bases had no gene match. This CDR3 is built from 14 residues. Germline V gives CDR1 SGHRS, CDR2 YFSETQ. In DNA, the CDR3 is TGCGCCAGCAGCCCGGGCGACAGGGGGCTTGGCTACACCTTC. Its protein product is CASSPGDRGLGYTF. Combining the CDR3 with reference TRBV5-1 and TRBJ1-2 gives the whole variable domain KAGVTQTPRYLIKTRGQQVTLSCSPISGHRSVSWYQQTPGQGLQFLFEYFSETQRNKGNFPGRFSGRQFSNSRSEMNVSTLELGDSALYLCASSPGDRGLGYTFGSGTRLTVV.

CDR3 bases: TGTGCCAGCAGTCCGGGGACACCCCACTATGGCTACACCTTC. This encodes CASSPGTPHYGYTF. The chain links TRBV27 to TRBJ1-2; perhaps TRBD1 as D (6 bases). The V end was cut by 5 bases, the J end by 3 bases, with 13 bases between. Germline V gene sequence: CDR1 MNHEY, CDR2 SMNVEV (reference sequence). The CDR3 runs to 14 residues.

This clone occurred once. This chain uses TRBV6-5 with TRBJ2-7; TRBD1 might be the D (6 bases). The V gene lost 8 bases and the J gene lost 6 bases, with 11 bases spanning the gap. CDR3 length equals 11 residues. CDR1 and CDR2 from the germline V gene are MNHEY and SVGAGI. The CDR3 DNA reads as TGTGCCAGCTACAGGGAAGGCGAGCAGTACTTC. This codes for CASYREGEQYF.

This sequence joins TRBV7-9 and TRBJ1-2; 8 bases line up with TRBD1. Germline-derived CDR1 and CDR2 are SEHNR and FQNEAQ (reference sequence). After removal of 5 bases from V and 4 bases from J, the junction contained 9 bases not matched to a gene. The CDR3 has 15 residues. CDR3 sequence: CASSGGQDYFYGYTF. The CDR3 DNA follows: TGTGCCAGCAGCGGGGGACAGGATTACTTCTATGGCTACACCTTC.

This sequence joins TRBV18 and TRBJ1-1; D is uncertain. Germline CDR1 reads KGHSH; CDR2 reads LQKENI. The V gene lost 0 bases and the J gene lost 1 base, with 12 bases spanning the gap. This CDR3 contains 16 residues. The CDR3 loop reads CASSPPNRGWNTEAFF. CDR3 in DNA: TGTGCCAGCTCACCACCGAATCGGGGTTGGAACACTGAAGCTTTCTTT.

The chain joins TRBV7-8 to TRBJ1-4; 12 nucleotides match TRBD1. Unmatched junction bases numbered 8, after V lost 5 bases and J lost 10 bases. CDR1 and CDR2 from the germline V gene are SGHVS and FQNEAQ. This CDR3 contains 15 residues. CDR3 sequence (DNA): TGTGCCAGCAGCCCAGGCCGGGACAGGGGGCGAAAACTGTTTTTT. This sequence encodes CASSPGRDRGRKLFF. Complete variable domain (other parts from reference TRBV7-8 and TRBJ1-4): GAGVSQSPRYKVAKRGQDVALRCDPISGHVSLFWYQQALGQGPEFLTYFQNEAQLDKSGLPSDRFFAERPEGSVSTLKIQRTQQEDSAVYLCASSPGRDRGRKLFFGSGTQLSVL.

The chain has TRBV5-6 and TRBJ2-2; D remains unclear. The germline CDR1 and CDR2 sequences are SGHDT and YYEEEE. Between the trimmed V and J ends, which lost 1 base and 5 bases, there was a span of 9 bases. The CDR3 is 14 amino acids. This chain's CDR3 is CASSLWVRTGELFF. Written as DNA, the CDR3 is TGTGCCAGCAGCTTGTGGGTGAGGACCGGGGAGCTGTTTTTT.

This chain links TRBV6-6 with TRBJ1-5; D is perhaps TRBD1 (5 bases). The CDR3 covers 16 residues. Germline values: CDR1 MNHNY, CDR2 SVGAGI (reference sequence). Trimming shortened V by 2 bases and J by 6 bases, and 17 bases separated the two germline ends. The CDR3 reads CASSYPRAGRGQPQHF. In DNA, the CDR3 is TGTGCCAGCAGTTACCCCCGCGCAGGGAGGGGTCAGCCCCAGCATTTT.

The V call is TRBV5-7, the J call TRBJ1-4; D call uncertain. TRBV5-7 is identified as an open reading frame with a role that is uncertain. V was shortened by 0 bases and J by 9 bases, with 6 bases between the two germline ends. CDR3 length equals 12 residues. CDR3 nucleotides: TGTGCCAGCAGCTTGGAGGAGAAAAAACTGTTTTTT. It specifies CASSLEEKKLFF.

The V call is TRBV29-1, the J call TRBJ2-7, with 9 nucleotides matching TRBD1. The J segment lost 3 bases and the V segment lost 8 bases, leaving 8 bases of the junction unmatched. The CDR3 extends over 13 amino acids. Germline-derived CDR1 and CDR2 are SQVTM and ANQGSEA. CDR3 nucleotide sequence: TGCAGCACAAAGACAGGGGGAAGCTACGAGCAGTACTTC. It encodes CSTKTGGSYEQYF.

J is TRBJ1-4 and V is TRBV7-2; 12 nucleotides align to TRBD1. Germline CDR1 SGHTA, CDR2 FQGNSA. V was pared by 0 bases and J by 4 bases, with 12 bases of the junction left unmatched. CDR3 length: 20 residues. The CDR3 region is CASSLAFGGQGAVYNEKLFF. CDR3 coding DNA: TGTGCCAGCAGCTTAGCGTTCGGGGGACAGGGGGCGGTCTATAATGAAAAACTGTTTTTT.

The rearrangement uses TRBV5-8 and TRBJ1-2, with 9 bases lining up with TRBD1. Germline V gene data show CDR1 as SGHTS and CDR2 as YDEGEE. V trimming: 6 bases; J trimming: 2 bases; junction bases outside the gene matches: 5. The length of the CDR3 is 14 residues. CDR3 nucleotide sequence: TGTGCCAGCACCATAACAGGGGGCAACTATGGCTACACCTTC. It is translated as CASTITGGNYGYTF. The whole variable domain, remainder taken from reference TRBV5-8 and TRBJ1-2, is EAGVTQSPTHLIKTRGQQATLRCSPISGHTSVYWYQQALGLGLQFLLWYDEGEERNRGNFPPRFSGRQFPNYSSELNVNALELEDSALYLCASTITGGNYGYTFGSGTRLTVV.

The CDR3 DNA is TGTGCCAGCACCCGGCCCGGGACAGGGCTGGGATATGGCTACACCTTC. It yields the protein CASTRPGTGLGYGYTF. The genes are TRBV28 and TRBJ1-2; the match to TRBD1 covers 9 bases. This CDR3 region has 16 residues. The trim removed 7 bases at V and 5 bases at J, leaving 14 bases unmatched. Germline V gene data show CDR1 as MDHEN and CDR2 as SYDVKM.

V gene TRBV24-1 combines with J gene TRBJ2-7; TRBD1 matches 8 bases. The CDR3 sequence is 15 residues long. J was trimmed by 4 bases and V by 3 bases; bases with no gene match: 7. The germline V gene encodes CDR1 KGHDR and CDR2 SFDVKD. DNA for the CDR3: TGTGCCACCAGTGATCCGTCAGGGGGCGGGTACGAGCAGTACTTC. Its translation: CATSDPSGGGYEQYF.

The CDR3: CASSLLAGGRGEQFF. The CDR3 bases are TGTGCCAGCAGTTTATTAGCGGGAGGGCGGGGGGAGCAGTTCTTC. The rearrangement joins TRBV28 to TRBJ2-1, with 11 bases aligning to TRBD2. CDR1 MDHEN and CDR2 SYDVKM come from the germline V gene. This CDR3 contains 15 residues. The V gene end was trimmed by 1 base and the J gene end by 10 bases; junction bases not matched to a gene: 6.

This clone was detected only once. V is TRBV12-3 or TRBV12-4 and J is TRBJ1-2, with 7 nucleotides matching TRBD1. Trimming at V came to 3 bases and at J to 13 bases, leaving 8 bases not matched to a gene. CDR3 length: 12 amino acids. The CDR3 is CASSLGQQAVTF. The DNA for the CDR3 is TGTGCCAGCAGTTTGGGACAGCAAGCGGTCACCTTC.

V and J are TRBV12-3 or TRBV12-4 and TRBJ1-6; D is ambiguous. V gave up 2 bases and J gave up 7 bases, with 6 bases separating them. The CDR3 extends over 13 amino acids. DNA of the CDR3: TGTGCCAGCAGTTTATCGGTAAATTCACCCCTCCACTTT. Amino acids: CASSLSVNSPLHF.